The 12 T cell receptor beta chains below were found in one sample sequenced in a study of T cells after yellow fever vaccination. From the 5' RACE reads, TCRdb called clonotypes with MiXCR, one entry per CDR3 protein. Among approximately 250,000 distinct CDR3 sequences, about 3.9% were seen once, and the ten largest hold 15% to 20%. The sequences come from PBMCs, collected 15 days after the yellow fever booster vaccination. These receptors were taken from a man aged 18 to 35 who received the YFV17D yellow fever vaccine.

Concerning this clonotype itself: Just one base apart from a much larger clone, this may be a read error. This CDR3 reads CASSLGPGQTYTEAIF. The CDR3 nucleotides are TGCGCCAGCAGCTTGGGCCCGGGACAAACATACACTGAAGCTATCTTT. This chain connects TRBV5-1 to TRBJ1-1, with D possibly being TRBD1 (6 bases). This CDR3 has 16 amino acids. Germline lookup yields CDR1 SGHRS and CDR2 YFSETQ.

In this sample, this clonotype turned up many times. This rearrangement joins TRBV5-1 to TRBJ2-5; the D gene could be TRBD1 or TRBD2 (5 bases each). This CDR3 spans 13 amino acids. With 1 base removed from V and 7 bases from J, the gap between germline ends came to 11 bases. Per germline, CDR1 SGHRS and CDR2 YFSETQ. CDR3 sequence reads: CASSLKGDGTQYF. For the CDR3, the DNA is TGCGCCAGCAGCTTGAAAGGGGACGGGACCCAGTACTTC.

This clonotype has a count of ten or more. The chain couples TRBV20-1 to TRBJ2-5; 8 bases fit TRBD2. Germline CDR1 reads DFQATT; CDR2 reads SNEGSKA (reference sequence). The ends lost 1 base at V and 6 bases at J; junction bases unmatched: 10. The CDR3 runs 15 residues. CDR3 sequence: CSARASGTSLKTQYF. The CDR3 coding sequence is TGCAGTGCTAGAGCCTCCGGGACTAGTCTCAAGACCCAGTACTTC.

This clonotype was seen at least ten times. The chain combines TRBV28 with TRBJ2-3, with 8 bases aligning to TRBD1. Germline V gene sequence: CDR1 MDHEN, CDR2 SYDVKM. The CDR3 length is 15 residues. Trimming at V came to 3 bases and at J to 6 bases, leaving 8 bases not matched to a gene. In DNA, the CDR3 is TGTGCCAGCAGTTTGCAGGGGGCGGGATGGGATACGCAGTATTTT. Its translation: CASSLQGAGWDTQYF. Using reference TRBV28 and TRBJ2-3 for the parts outside the CDR3, the full variable domain is DVKVTQSSRYLVKRTGEKVFLECVQDMDHENMFWYRQDPGLGLRLIYFSYDVKMKEKGDIPEGYSVSREKKERFSLILESASTNQTSMYLCASSLQGAGWDTQYFGPGTRLTVL.

Many counts were recorded for this clonotype. The CDR3 DNA sequence: TGCAGTGCTAGGGAGGGCGCGGTGGGTGAAAAACTGTTTTTT. It is translated as CSAREGAVGEKLFF. The chain employs TRBV20-1 and TRBJ1-4; D gene ambiguous. This CDR3 is built from 14 residues. The V gene lost 3 bases and the J gene lost 7 bases, with 15 bases spanning the gap. Germline V gives CDR1 DFQATT, CDR2 SNEGSKA (reference sequence).

This clonotype appeared many times. The V call is TRBV5-1, the J call TRBJ1-2; tentatively, D is TRBD1 (5 bases). V was pared by 0 bases and J by 7 bases, with 13 bases between. The CDR3 totals 14 residues. The germline V gene encodes CDR1 SGHRS and CDR2 YFSETQ. The CDR3 DNA follows: TGCGCCAGCAGCTTGGCCGGGTTTGGGGCTGGCTACACCTTC. Translating gives CASSLAGFGAGYTF.

This clonotype was found many times. The chain has TRBV29-1 and TRBJ2-5; 14 nucleotides match TRBD2. Germline values: CDR1 SQVTM, CDR2 ANQGSEA. J lost 1 base, V lost 4 bases, and 2 bases had no gene match. CDR3 length: 15 amino acids. The CDR3 is CSVATSGGAQETQYF. The CDR3 nucleotides read TGCAGCGTTGCGACTAGCGGGGGGGCCCAAGAGACCCAGTACTTC. Full variable domain (outside the CDR3, taken from reference TRBV29-1 and TRBJ2-5): SAVISQKPSRDICQRGTSLTIQCQVDSQVTMMFWYRQQPGQSLTLIATANQGSEATYESGFVIDKFPISRPNLTFSTLTVSNMSPEDSSIYLCSVATSGGAQETQYFGPGTRLLVL.

This clonotype was recorded many times. The chain couples TRBV11-2 to TRBJ2-2; D gene uncertain. CDR3 length: 12 residues. Germline CDR1 is SGHAT and CDR2 is FQNNGV. V was trimmed by 0 bases and J by 13 bases, leaving 9 bases between them. As DNA, the CDR3 is TGTGCCAGCAGCTTAGATCAGGAGCGGCTGTTTTTT. As protein: CASSLDQERLFF.

This clonotype came up many times. This chain uses TRBV4-3 with TRBJ1-1; D is uncertain. CDR1 is LGHNA, CDR2 YSLEER, per germline. Trimming cost V 0 bases and J 3 bases, with 8 bases left between them. The CDR3 is made up of 14 amino acids. This CDR3 is CASSQDTSYTEAFF. The DNA of the CDR3 is TGCGCCAGCAGCCAAGATACGTCCTACACTGAAGCTTTCTTT.

Comments on this clonotype: This could be a read error, since a much larger clone is one nucleotide away. The chain has TRBV5-1 and TRBJ1-1; 10 nucleotides match TRBD1. CDR3 length: 15 amino acids. CDR1 and CDR2 from the germline V gene are SGHRS and YFSETQ. The CDR3 DNA is TGCGCCTGCAGCTCCGGGACAGGGGCGGGCACTGAAGCTTTCTTT. Protein sequence: CACSSGTGAGTEAFF.

This clonotype was picked up many times. This chain links TRBV18 with TRBJ1-2; D is ambiguous. From germline, CDR1 is KGHSH and CDR2 LQKENI. CDR3 length: 14 residues. Trimming shortened V by 2 bases and J by 4 bases, and 11 bases separated the two germline ends. CDR3 DNA: TGTGCCAGCTCACCAGGCCTCGCAGTCTATGGCTACACCTTC. Protein: CASSPGLAVYGYTF.

This clonotype was detected many times. The V call is TRBV7-2, the J call TRBJ2-3; tentatively, D is TRBD2 (6 bases). The V gene's germline CDR1 is SGHTA and CDR2 FQGNSA. V lost 4 bases and J lost 3, with 17 bases in between. CDR3 length: 16 amino acids. The CDR3 sequence: CASSSTGTAGTDTQYF. The CDR3 nucleotides read TGTGCCAGCAGCTCCACCGGGACCGCGGGGACAGATACGCAGTATTTT. The variable domain in full, with the rest retrieved from reference TRBV7-2 and TRBJ2-3, is GAGVSQSPSNKVTEKGKDVELRCDPISGHTALYWYRQSLGQGLEFLIYFQGNSAPDKSGLPSDRFSAERTGGSVSTLTIQRTQQEDSAVYLCASSSTGTAGTDTQYFGPGTRLTVL.